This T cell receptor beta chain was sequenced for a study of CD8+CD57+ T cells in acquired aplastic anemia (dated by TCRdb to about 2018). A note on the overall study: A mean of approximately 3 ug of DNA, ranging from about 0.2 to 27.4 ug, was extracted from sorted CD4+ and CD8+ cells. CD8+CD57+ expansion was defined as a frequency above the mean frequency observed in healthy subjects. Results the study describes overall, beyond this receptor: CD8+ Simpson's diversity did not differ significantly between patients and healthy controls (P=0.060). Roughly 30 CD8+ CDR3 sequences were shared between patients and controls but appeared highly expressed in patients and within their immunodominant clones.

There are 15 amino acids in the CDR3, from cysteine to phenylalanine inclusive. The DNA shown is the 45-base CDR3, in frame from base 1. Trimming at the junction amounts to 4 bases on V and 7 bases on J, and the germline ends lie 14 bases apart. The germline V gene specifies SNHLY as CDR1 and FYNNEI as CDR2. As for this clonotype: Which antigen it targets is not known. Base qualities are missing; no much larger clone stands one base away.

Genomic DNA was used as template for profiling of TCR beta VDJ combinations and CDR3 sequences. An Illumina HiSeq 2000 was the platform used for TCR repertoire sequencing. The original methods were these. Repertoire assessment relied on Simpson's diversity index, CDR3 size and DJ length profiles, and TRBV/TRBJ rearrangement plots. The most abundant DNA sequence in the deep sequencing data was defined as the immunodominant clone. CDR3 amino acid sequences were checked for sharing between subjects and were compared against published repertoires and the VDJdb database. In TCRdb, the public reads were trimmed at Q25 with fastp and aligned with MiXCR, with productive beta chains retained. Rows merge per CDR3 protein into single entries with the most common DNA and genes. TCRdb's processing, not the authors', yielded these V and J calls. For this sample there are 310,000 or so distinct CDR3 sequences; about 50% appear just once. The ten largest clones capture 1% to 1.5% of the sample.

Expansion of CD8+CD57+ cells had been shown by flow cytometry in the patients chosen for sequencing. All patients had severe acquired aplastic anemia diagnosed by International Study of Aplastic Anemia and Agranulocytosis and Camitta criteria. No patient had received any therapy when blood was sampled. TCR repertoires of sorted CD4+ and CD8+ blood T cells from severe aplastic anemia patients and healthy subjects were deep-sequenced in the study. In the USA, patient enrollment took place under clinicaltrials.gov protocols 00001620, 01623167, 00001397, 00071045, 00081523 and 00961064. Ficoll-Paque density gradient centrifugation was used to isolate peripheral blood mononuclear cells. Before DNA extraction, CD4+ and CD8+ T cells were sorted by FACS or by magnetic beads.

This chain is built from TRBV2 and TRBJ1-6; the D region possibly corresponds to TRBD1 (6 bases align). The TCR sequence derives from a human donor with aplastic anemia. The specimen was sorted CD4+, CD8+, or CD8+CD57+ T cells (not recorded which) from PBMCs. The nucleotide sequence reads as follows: TGTGCCAGCAGTGCCGGGGGGGCAGAAAATTCACCCCTCCACTTT. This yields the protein CASSAGGAENSPLHF.